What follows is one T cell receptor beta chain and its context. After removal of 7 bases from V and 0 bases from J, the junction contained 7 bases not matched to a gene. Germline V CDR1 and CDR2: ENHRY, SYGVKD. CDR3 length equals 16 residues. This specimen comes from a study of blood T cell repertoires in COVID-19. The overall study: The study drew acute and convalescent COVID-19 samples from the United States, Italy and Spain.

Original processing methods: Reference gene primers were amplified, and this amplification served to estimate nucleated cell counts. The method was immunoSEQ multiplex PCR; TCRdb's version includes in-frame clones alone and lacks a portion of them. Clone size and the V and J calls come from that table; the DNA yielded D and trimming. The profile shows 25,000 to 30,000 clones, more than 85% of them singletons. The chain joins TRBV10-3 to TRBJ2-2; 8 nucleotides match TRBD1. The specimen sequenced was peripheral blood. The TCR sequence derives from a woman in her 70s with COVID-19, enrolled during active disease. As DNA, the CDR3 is TGTGCCATCACCGACAGGGGCGGAACGAACACCGGGGAGCTGTTTTTT. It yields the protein CAITDRGGTNTGELFF.